This T cell receptor (beta chain) was profiled in a study of cytomegalovirus exposure and HLA in healthy donors. Study outcomes and limitations: The productive fraction for most TCR beta V segments was about 87% or about 30% in an earlier analysis. The study carried out a later analysis of TCR beta sequences. It associated approximately 15,000 of them with specific HLA alleles at a false discovery rate of 0.05.

CDR1 and CDR2 (germline): LGHNA, YSLEER. This CDR3 is built from 16 residues. The V gene lost 0 bases and the J gene lost 2 bases, with 8 bases spanning the gap. A word on this clone: The target antigen is unknown.

Use of 60 Vbeta and 13 Jbeta primers characterized the PCR. Original handling: The authors later counted roughly 77 million unique TCR beta chains, 9.5 million to 11 million of them shared. Some clones are missing from TCRdb's copy, which holds only in-frame ones; the method was immunoSEQ multiplex PCR. For V, J and clone size, that table is used; D and trimming come from the DNA. The data contain 140,000 to 150,000 clones, around 86% of them seen just once; the ten biggest clones take up less than 3.5%. This chain links TRBV4-3 with TRBJ1-6; no firm D call. Specimen: PBMCs. The receptor was isolated from a woman aged 25 to 39 in good health and CMV-seronegative. The CDR3 DNA reads as TGCGCCAGCAGCCAAGATGACGGGGCCTATAATTCACCCCTCCACTTT. Encoded protein: CASSQDDGAYNSPLHF.